This T cell receptor (beta chain) was retrieved from a study of cytomegalovirus exposure and HLA in healthy donors. The overall study: A prior analysis found 90 million to 120 million unique TCR beta sequences from around 190 million T cells.

Germline CDR1 and CDR2: WSHSY and SAAADI. The CDR3 is 14 amino acids. Trimming stripped 3 bases from V and 3 bases from J, with 6 bases between. A multiplex PCR was run with 60 Vbeta primers and 13 Jbeta primers. Clones were read by immunoSEQ multiplex PCR, and TCRdb kept only the in-frame ones, dropping some. The sample records 180,000 or so clones, around 68% being singletons. This clone was observed a handful of times. Specimen: PBMCs. This receptor was taken from a man aged 35-49 years in good health and CMV-seronegative. This chain uses TRBV10-2 with TRBJ1-6; no firm D call. The CDR3 sequence: CASSDHNYNSPLHF. The CDR3 DNA is TGCGCCAGCAGTGACCACAACTATAATTCACCCCTCCACTTT.